This T cell receptor (beta chain) was sequenced in a study of blood T cells in healthy people across ages. Looking at the study overall: Template switching captured about one barcoded beta molecule per two T cells.

A second 7 to 11 cycle PCR used barcoded and J-beta primers. TCRdb passed the 5' RACE reads through MiXCR, listing each CDR3 protein once. The table includes hundreds of thousands of distinct CDR3 sequences, 40% to 45% detected once. CDR3 length equals 14 residues. V was cut by 5 bases and J by 8 bases, with 16 bases left in between. CDR1 SEHNR and CDR2 FQNEAQ come from the germline V gene (reference sequence). Isolated per sample were at least 7 million PBMCs. This clonotype appeared a few times. The antigen is unknown. Regarding the study as a whole: Getting older went along with TCR beta diversity per million T cells dropping roughly linearly.

The clonotype comes from a woman aged 55-70 years in good health. V usage is TRBV7-9 and J usage is TRBJ2-1; the D gene could be TRBD1 or TRBD2 (5 bases each). The sequencing sample was made of blood. The CDR3 sequence: CASSPEGTPYEQFF. In nucleotides, the CDR3 is TGTGCCAGCAGCCCAGAAGGGACCCCCTATGAGCAGTTCTTC.